Presented here are 20 T cell receptor beta chains from one specimen sequenced in a study of T cell responses to AZD1222 COVID-19 vaccine. Some clones are missing from TCRdb's copy, which holds only in-frame ones; the method was immunoSEQ multiplex PCR. The sample has roughly 140,000 clones, roughly 90% seen once; the top ten hold around 5%. The sample was peripheral blood, taken on day 0 of AZD1222 vaccination. The receptors stem from an adult in good health.

In this sample, this clone turned up once. The chain is built from TRBV25-1 and TRBJ1-1; D ambiguous. Germline V gene lookup returns CDR1 MGHDK and CDR2 SYGVNS. V was cut by 6 bases and J by 4 bases, with 6 bases left in between. The CDR3 consists of 11 residues. CDR3 DNA sequence: TGTGCCAGCAGGGGCTTCACTGAAGCTTTCTTT. Its protein product is CASRGFTEAFF.

This chain uses TRBV2 with TRBJ1-4; the D is unclear. Per germline, CDR1 SNHLY and CDR2 FYNNEI. The V and J ends lost 1 base and 5 bases respectively, with 11 bases between them. The CDR3 is made up of 15 amino acids. The CDR3 sequence: CASSEVARPNEKLFF. DNA for the CDR3: TGTGCCAGCAGTGAAGTAGCCAGGCCCAATGAAAAACTGTTTTTT. Variable domain in full (rest from reference TRBV2 and TRBJ1-4): EPEVTQTPSHQVTQMGQEVILRCVPISNHLYFYWYRQILGQKVEFLVSFYNNEISEKSEIFDDQFSVERPDGSNFTLKIRSTKLEDSAMYFCASSEVARPNEKLFFGSGTQLSVL.

The J gene is TRBJ1-6, the V gene TRBV3-1 (or the pseudogene TRBV3-2); D call uncertain. V was trimmed by 3 bases and J by 7 bases, leaving 1 base between them. Germline CDR1 LGHDT, CDR2 YNNKEL (reference sequence). The CDR3 spans 11 residues. In DNA, the CDR3 is TGTGCCAGCAGCCAGAATTCACCCCTCCACTTT. Translation: CASSQNSPLHF.

The genes are TRBV6-2 or TRBV6-3 and TRBJ1-5, with 10 nucleotides matching TRBD1. This CDR3 has 20 residues. V lost 0 bases, J lost 0 bases, and 11 bases stayed unmatched. The germline gives CDR1 MNHEY, CDR2 SVGEGT. CDR3 sequence reads: CASSYSKGDRGLNSNQPQHF. The CDR3 DNA follows: TGTGCCAGCAGTTACTCGAAGGGGGACAGGGGACTTAATAGCAATCAGCCCCAGCATTTT.

This rearrangement joins TRBV5-5 to TRBJ1-2, with D perhaps TRBD1 (6 bases). Trimming left V 1 base short and J 2 bases short, with 9 bases between. CDR3 length: 14 amino acids. Germline CDR1 and CDR2: SGHKS and YYEKEE (reference sequence). The CDR3: CASSLIGQNYGYTF. CDR3 nucleotides: TGTGCCAGCAGCTTGATAGGACAGAACTATGGCTACACCTTC.

The rearrangement links TRBV10-1 to TRBJ2-1; 10 nucleotides match TRBD2. CDR3 length: 17 residues. Losses at the gene ends were 0 bases for V and 3 bases for J; bases not matched to a gene: 5. Germline CDR1 WNHNN, CDR2 SYGVQD (reference sequence). The chain's CDR3 is CASSESGLAGDYNEQFF. DNA for the CDR3: TGCGCCAGCAGTGAGTCGGGGCTAGCGGGAGACTACAATGAGCAGTTCTTC.

The chain couples TRBV10-3 to TRBJ2-5; TRBD2 aligns across 9 bases. Per the germline V gene, CDR1 is ENHRY and CDR2 is SYGVKD. Trimming took 2 bases from V and 2 from J; bases not matched to a gene: 3. CDR3 length: 15 amino acids. CDR3 coding DNA: TGTGCCATCAGTGAGCGGGCGGGGGGGCAAGAGACCCAGTACTTC. It is translated as CAISERAGGQETQYF.

This chain joins TRBV2 and TRBJ2-2, with 9 bases fitting TRBD2. The CDR3 consists of 16 residues. The V segment lost 3 bases and the J segment 5 bases; nucleotides outside the gene matches: 7. Germline-derived CDR1 and CDR2 are SNHLY and FYNNEI. CDR3 region: CASSDEGLAGTGELFF. The CDR3 nucleotides are TGTGCCAGCAGTGACGAGGGACTAGCTGGGACCGGGGAGCTGTTTTTT.

This chain joins TRBV11-3 and TRBJ2-1, with 9 nucleotides matching TRBD2. This CDR3 spans 13 amino acids. Germline CDR1 SGHNT, CDR2 YENEEA. Unmatched junction bases numbered 0, after V lost 5 bases and J lost 4 bases. This CDR3 is CASSLAGYNEQFF. The CDR3 DNA reads TGTGCCAGCAGCCTAGCGGGGTACAATGAGCAGTTCTTC.

The CDR3 DNA is TGTGCCAGCAGCCCAGCGGCCAAAAACATTCAGTACTTC. Translated, it gives CASSPAAKNIQYF. The genes are TRBV7-2 and TRBJ2-4; D is ambiguous. Germline V gives CDR1 SGHTA, CDR2 FQGNSA. V lost 5 bases and J lost 1, with 6 bases in between. This CDR3 spans 13 amino acids.

V and J are TRBV4-1 and TRBJ1-3; D not certain. Germline V gene sequence: CDR1 MGHRA, CDR2 YSYEKL. The CDR3 totals 15 residues. V lost 0 bases to trimming and J lost 0 bases, with 6 bases between them. The DNA of the CDR3 is TGCGCCAGCAGCCAAGACAGGTCCTCTGGAAACACCATATATTTT. This translates into CASSQDRSSGNTIYF.

This rearrangement joins TRBV7-9 to TRBJ2-1; possible D gene TRBD1, 5 bases. The germline CDR1 and CDR2 sequences are SEHNR and FQNEAQ (reference sequence). The CDR3 length is 12 residues. V lost 7 bases and J lost 10, with 14 bases in between. CDR3 coding DNA: TGTGCCAGCACGGTTGGGGCGCGGGAGCAGTTCTTC. This encodes CASTVGAREQFF.

The V gene is TRBV19, the J gene TRBJ2-2; D is undetermined. Trimming took off 3 bases at V and 8 bases at J, with 10 bases between the two ends. Germline CDR1 and CDR2: LNHDA and SQIVND (reference sequence). CDR3 length: 13 residues. The CDR3 DNA reads TGTGCCAGTAGTATCACCCGTAGAGGGGAGCTGTTTTTT. As protein: CASSITRRGELFF.

The genes are TRBV27 and TRBJ1-2, with TRBD1 matching 8 bases. The germline gives CDR1 MNHEY, CDR2 SMNVEV (reference sequence). V trimming: 3 bases; J trimming: 8 bases; junction bases outside the gene matches: 2. CDR3 length: 12 amino acids. The CDR3 DNA follows: TGTGCCAGCAGTTTGACAGGGGACGGCTACACCTTC. Its protein product is CASSLTGDGYTF.

The rearrangement links TRBV30 to TRBJ1-3, with 9 bases fitting TRBD1. Germline V lookup: CDR1 GTSNPN, CDR2 SVGIG (reference sequence). This CDR3 comprises 21 residues. V was pared by 1 base and J by 0 bases, with 19 bases of the junction left unmatched. CDR3 amino acids: CAWSALIRDRAPTYSGNTIYF. CDR3 sequence (DNA): TGTGCCTGGAGTGCCCTCATCCGGGACAGGGCCCCTACATACTCTGGAAACACCATATATTTT.

This clone was seen a single time. The rearrangement uses TRBV7-3 and TRBJ2-2; unclear D gene. The length of the CDR3 is 14 residues. With 2 bases removed from V and 5 bases from J, the gap between germline ends came to 9 bases. Germline loops: CDR1 SGHTA, CDR2 FQGTGA. Written as DNA, the CDR3 is TGTGCCAGCAGCTTATCAGCGTCTACCGGGGAGCTGTTTTTT. This codes for CASSLSASTGELFF.

This chain's CDR3 is CASSLSGNEQYF. CDR3 sequence (DNA): TGCGCCAGCAGCTTGTCCGGGAACGAGCAGTACTTC. This sequence joins TRBV5-1 and TRBJ2-7; tentatively, D is TRBD2 (5 bases). Trimming took off 1 base at V and 5 bases at J, with 7 bases between the two ends. The CDR3 is 12 amino acids. From germline, CDR1 is SGHRS and CDR2 YFSETQ.

The chain employs TRBV30 and TRBJ1-4, with TRBD1 matching 7 bases. J was trimmed by 0 bases and V by 6 bases; bases with no gene match: 4. Germline values: CDR1 GTSNPN, CDR2 SVGIG (reference sequence). The CDR3 length is 14 residues. The CDR3 nucleotides read TGTGCCTGTCAAACAGGGGCAACTAATGAAAAACTGTTTTTT. This sequence encodes CACQTGATNEKLFF. The variable domain in full, with the rest retrieved from reference TRBV30 and TRBJ1-4, is SQTIHQWPATLVQPVGSPLSLECTVEGTSNPNLYWYRQAAGRGLQLLFYSVGIGQISSEVPQNLSASRPQDRQFILSSKKLLLSDSGFYLCACQTGATNEKLFFGSGTQLSVL.

The genes are TRBV6-5 and TRBJ1-1; D is uncertain. The germline gives CDR1 MNHEY, CDR2 SVGAGI. The V end lost 0 bases, the J end lost 1 base, and 12 bases lay between the germline ends. The CDR3 totals 16 residues. This CDR3 is CASSYSNARTNTEAFF. In DNA form, the CDR3 reads TGTGCCAGCAGTTACTCGAATGCCAGAACGAACACTGAAGCTTTCTTT.

The chain employs TRBV18 and TRBJ2-3; no reliable D call. V lost 0 bases, J lost 6 bases, and 4 bases lay in between. This CDR3 contains 12 residues. Per germline, CDR1 KGHSH and CDR2 LQKENI. The CDR3: CASSPPWDTQYF. The CDR3 DNA is TGTGCCAGCTCACCACCCTGGGATACGCAGTATTTT.